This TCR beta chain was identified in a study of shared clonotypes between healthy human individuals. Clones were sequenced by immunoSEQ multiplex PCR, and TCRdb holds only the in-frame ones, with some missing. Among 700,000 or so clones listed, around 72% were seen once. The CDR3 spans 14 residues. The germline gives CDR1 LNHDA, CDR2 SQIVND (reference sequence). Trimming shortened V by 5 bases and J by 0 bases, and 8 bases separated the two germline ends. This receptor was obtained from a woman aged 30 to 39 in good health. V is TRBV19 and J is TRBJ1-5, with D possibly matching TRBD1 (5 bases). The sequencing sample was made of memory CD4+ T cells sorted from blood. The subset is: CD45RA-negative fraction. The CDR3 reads CASSHRSSNQPQHF. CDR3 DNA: TGTGCCAGTAGTCACAGGTCTAGCAATCAGCCCCAGCATTTT.